The clone carrying this T cell receptor (beta chain) turned up a few times. Its antigen is undetermined. This entry belongs to a study of T-cell memory formation after mild COVID-19. V lost 4 bases and J 0 bases, leaving 16 bases between the germline ends. The CDR3 contains 16 residues. Germline-derived CDR1 and CDR2 are SQVTM and ANQGSEA. From 5'RACE with constant-segment primers came TCR alpha and TCR beta cDNA libraries that carried sample barcodes and UMIs. TCRdb re-called the 5' RACE reads with MiXCR, one entry per CDR3 protein. The table lists some 350,000 distinct CDR3 sequences, approximately 13% of them singletons. Study-level results: CD4+ contracting clones lay mainly in CM and EM, CD8+ ones in EMRA.

The chain combines TRBV29-1 with TRBJ2-1; TRBD1 is a possible D gene (6 bases). Input material: PBMCs or a T cell subset sorted from them (not recorded which). The clonotype originates from a man aged 18 to 29 who had mild COVID-19 (a few samples of this study predate the infection). Cell type and time point are not known. CDR3 protein: CSVALGQSSSYNEQFF. The DNA for the CDR3 is TGCAGCGTTGCCCTCGGACAGAGCTCCTCCTACAATGAGCAGTTCTTC.